A single sample is the source of the 15 T cell receptor beta chains below, sequenced in a study of blood T cells in healthy people across ages. The use of a sample-barcoded 5' primer and a J-beta primer mix characterized a second PCR of roughly 6 to 12 cycles. MiXCR, run by TCRdb on the 5' RACE reads, gives a single entry per CDR3 protein. The repertoire holds about 600,000 distinct CDR3 sequences, around 50% seen once, with around 24% in the top ten. The sequencing input was blood. The receptor set was obtained from an older man in good health.

The V and J genes are TRBV7-9 and TRBJ2-7; D uncertain. Trimming removed 0 bases at V and 8 bases at J, with 11 bases between. Germline V lookup: CDR1 SEHNR, CDR2 FQNEAQ (reference sequence). This CDR3 has 13 amino acids. CDR3 sequence reads: CASSLAGNGKQYF. In DNA form, the CDR3 reads TGTGCCAGCAGCTTAGCGGGAAATGGGAAGCAGTACTTC.

This chain connects TRBV3-1 to TRBJ2-3; 10 positions agree with TRBD2. In germline, CDR1 is LGHDT, CDR2 YNNKEL (reference sequence). This CDR3 has 15 residues. V was pared by 0 bases and J by 5 bases, with 2 bases of the junction left unmatched. DNA for the CDR3: TGTGCCAGCAGCCAAGAACTAGCGGGGATAGATACGCAGTATTTT. The encoded protein is CASSQELAGIDTQYF.

The chain employs TRBV20-1 and TRBJ2-7; TRBD1 might be the D (6 bases). Trimming took off 7 bases at V and 1 base at J, with 17 bases between the two ends. This CDR3 comprises 14 residues. The germline gives CDR1 DFQATT, CDR2 SNEGSKA (reference sequence). The CDR3, as DNA: TGCAGTGTCATTTCAGGGGAGCGGTCCTACGAGCAGTACTTC. The encoded protein is CSVISGERSYEQYF.

J is TRBJ2-5 and V is TRBV6-2 or TRBV6-3, with 11 bases identical to TRBD2. The DNA end lines up better with TRBJ2-7; the J call may be wrong. The CDR3 runs to 14 residues. Germline V gene data show CDR1 as MNHEY and CDR2 as SVGEGT. The CDR3 sequence: CATVTSGKLTEQYF. The DNA for the CDR3 is TGTGCCACCGTGACTAGCGGGAAACTTACCGAGCAGTACTTC.

The V call is TRBV10-3, the J call TRBJ1-2; no firm D call. Trimming stripped 2 bases from V and 5 bases from J, with 9 bases between. The V gene's germline CDR1 is ENHRY and CDR2 SYGVKD. CDR3 length: 13 residues. The CDR3 DNA is TGTGCCATCAGTGAGGGACGGGGATATGGCTACACCTTC. It is translated as CAISEGRGYGYTF.

The V and J genes are TRBV9 and TRBJ2-1; tentative D call: TRBD1 (5 bases). Germline assignment: CDR1 SGDLS and CDR2 YYNGEE. The CDR3 totals 14 residues. V was cut by 4 bases and J by 12 bases, with 20 bases left in between. The CDR3 DNA is TGTGCCAGCAGCCCCGCTCGGACAACTCTAACGCAGTTCTTC. Protein: CASSPARTTLTQFF.

A few counts support this clonotype. The chain is built from TRBV10-3 and TRBJ2-3; 8 bases match TRBD2. CDR1 and CDR2 from the germline V gene are ENHRY and SYGVKD. V shed 6 bases and J 4 bases; nucleotides not matched to a gene: 6. This CDR3 comprises 14 residues. The CDR3 nucleotides read TGTGCCATCAGGAGCGGGAGTACGGCAGATACGCAGTATTTT. Its translation: CAIRSGSTADTQYF.

As to this clonotype: A read error may produce the germline difference seen at one junction end. The V gene is TRBV5-4, the J gene TRBJ2-1; 7 nucleotides align to TRBD2. The CDR3 length is 15 residues. Per the germline V gene, CDR1 is SGHNT and CDR2 is YYREEE (reference sequence). DNA for the CDR3: TGTACCAGCAGCGGGGACCGCTCTACCTACAATGAGCAGTTCTTC. Its protein product is CTSSGDRSTYNEQFF.

On this clonotype itself: A much larger clone sits a single nucleotide away, making a read error possible. The chain recombines TRBV6-5 with TRBJ2-7; the match to TRBD2 covers 8 bases. The CDR3 totals 15 residues. Germline V gene sequence: CDR1 MNHEY, CDR2 SVGAGI. The CDR3 DNA reads as TGTGCCAGCATGGGAGCGGGAGACCTCTCCGACGAGCAGTACTTC. It yields the protein CASMGAGDLSDEQYF.

The chain uses TRBV4-2 and TRBJ2-1; D not certain. The V gene lost 4 bases and the J gene lost 4 bases, with 17 bases spanning the gap. Germline loops: CDR1 LGHNA, CDR2 YNFKEQ. This CDR3 has 16 residues. Written as DNA, the CDR3 is TGTGCCAGCAGCCCGCCCCGTAACCTAGGGTACAATGAGCAGTTCTTC. Protein sequence: CASSPPRNLGYNEQFF.

In its sample, this clonotype was seen once. The gene calls are TRBV7-2 and TRBJ2-5, with 12 bases matching TRBD2. This CDR3 contains 17 residues. The trim removed 4 bases at V and 5 bases at J, leaving 11 bases unmatched. CDR1 and CDR2 from the germline V gene are SGHTA and FQGNSA. CDR3 sequence (DNA): TGTGCCAGCAGCTCGCACCTAGCGGGGGGGCCATTTGAGACCCAGTACTTC. Encoded protein: CASSSHLAGGPFETQYF.

This clonotype turned up a few times. The rearrangement links TRBV28 to TRBJ2-1, with unresolved D. From germline, CDR1 is MDHEN and CDR2 SYDVKM. V was cut by 6 bases and J by 9 bases, with 9 bases left in between. CDR3 length: 11 residues. The CDR3 coding sequence is TGTGCCAGCAGAGATGTGAGTGAGCAGTTCTTC. As protein: CASRDVSEQFF.

This clonotype was counted many times. This chain links TRBV27 with TRBJ2-7; D perhaps matches TRBD2 (6 bases). The CDR3 runs to 15 residues. Germline loops: CDR1 MNHEY, CDR2 SMNVEV (reference sequence). The germline V and J ends were trimmed by 3 bases and 4 bases, with 16 bases remaining between them. Here the CDR3 reads CASSLGGRLTYEQYF. CDR3 DNA sequence: TGTGCCAGCAGTTTGGGGGGTAGACTTACGTACGAGCAGTACTTC.

The chain joins TRBV5-1 to TRBJ2-5, with a weak D call TRBD2 (5 bases). Per germline, CDR1 SGHRS and CDR2 YFSETQ. V was shortened by 5 bases and J by 7 bases, with 9 bases between the two germline ends. This CDR3 is built from 11 residues. The CDR3 is CASRFEGTQYF. The CDR3 nucleotides read TGCGCCAGCAGGTTCGAGGGGACCCAGTACTTC.

This clonotype has just a few counts. This sequence joins TRBV12-3 or TRBV12-4 and TRBJ2-7, with D maybe TRBD2 (6 bases). CDR3 length: 13 amino acids. V lost 0 bases and J 5 bases, leaving 8 bases between the germline ends. In DNA, the CDR3 is TGTGCCAGCAGTTTAGCGGCGGGGCACGAGCAGTACTTC. Its protein product is CASSLAAGHEQYF.